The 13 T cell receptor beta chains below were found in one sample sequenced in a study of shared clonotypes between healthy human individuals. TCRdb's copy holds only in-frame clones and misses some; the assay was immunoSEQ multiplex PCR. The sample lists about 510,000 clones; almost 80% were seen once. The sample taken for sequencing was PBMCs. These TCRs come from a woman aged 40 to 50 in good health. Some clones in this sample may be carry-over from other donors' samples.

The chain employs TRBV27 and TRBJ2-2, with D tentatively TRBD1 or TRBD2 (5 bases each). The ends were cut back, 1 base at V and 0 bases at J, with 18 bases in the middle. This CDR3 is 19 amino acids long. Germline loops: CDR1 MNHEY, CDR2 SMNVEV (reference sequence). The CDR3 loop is CASSLYSGTAPTNTGELFF. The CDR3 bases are TGTGCCAGCAGTTTATATTCGGGGACGGCCCCAACGAACACCGGGGAGCTGTTTTTT.

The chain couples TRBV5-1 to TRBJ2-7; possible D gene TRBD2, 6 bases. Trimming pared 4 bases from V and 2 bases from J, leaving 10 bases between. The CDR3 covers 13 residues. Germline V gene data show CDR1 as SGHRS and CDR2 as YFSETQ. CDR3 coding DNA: TGCGCCAGCAGCCCGTGGGGGGCCTACGAGCAGTACTTC. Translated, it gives CASSPWGAYEQYF.

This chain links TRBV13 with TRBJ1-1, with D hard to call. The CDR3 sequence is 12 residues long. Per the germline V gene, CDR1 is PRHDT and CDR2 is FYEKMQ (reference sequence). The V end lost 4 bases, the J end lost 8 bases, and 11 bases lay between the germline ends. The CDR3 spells CASSSTLREAFF. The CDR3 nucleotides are TGTGCCAGCAGCTCGACTTTGAGGGAAGCTTTCTTT.

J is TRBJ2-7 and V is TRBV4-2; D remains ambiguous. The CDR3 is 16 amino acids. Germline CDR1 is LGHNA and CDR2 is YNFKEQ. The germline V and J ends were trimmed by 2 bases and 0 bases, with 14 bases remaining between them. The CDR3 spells CASSQYTPSASYEQYF. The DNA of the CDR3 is TGTGCCAGCAGCCAATACACTCCGAGCGCCTCCTACGAGCAGTACTTC.

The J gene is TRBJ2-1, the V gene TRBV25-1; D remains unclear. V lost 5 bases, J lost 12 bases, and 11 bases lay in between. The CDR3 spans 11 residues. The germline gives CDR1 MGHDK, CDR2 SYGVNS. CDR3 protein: CASSRWDLQFF. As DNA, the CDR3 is TGTGCCAGCAGTCGTTGGGATCTGCAGTTCTTC.

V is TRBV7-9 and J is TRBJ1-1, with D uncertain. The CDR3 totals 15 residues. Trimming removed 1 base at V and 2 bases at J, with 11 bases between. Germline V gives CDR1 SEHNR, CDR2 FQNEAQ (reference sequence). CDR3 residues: CASSLEGGGNTEAFF. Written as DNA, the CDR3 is TGTGCCAGCAGCTTAGAAGGCGGAGGTAACACTGAAGCTTTCTTT.

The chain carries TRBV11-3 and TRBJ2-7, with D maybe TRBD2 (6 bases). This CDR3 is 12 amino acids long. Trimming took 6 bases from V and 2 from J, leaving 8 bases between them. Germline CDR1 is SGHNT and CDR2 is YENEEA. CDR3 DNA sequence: TGTGCCAGCAGGAGACTAGCCTACGAGCAGTACTTC. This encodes CASRRLAYEQYF.

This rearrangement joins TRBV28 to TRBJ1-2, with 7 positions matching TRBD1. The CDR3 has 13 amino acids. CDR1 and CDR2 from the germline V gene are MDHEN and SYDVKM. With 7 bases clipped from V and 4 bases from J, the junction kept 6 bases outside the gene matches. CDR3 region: CASKSGQAYGYTF. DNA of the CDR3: TGTGCCAGCAAAAGCGGACAGGCCTATGGCTACACCTTC.

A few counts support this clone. The CDR3 DNA sequence: TGCGCCAGCAGCCCCGGGGGGCGTTTTAATGAAGCTTTCTTT. The encoded protein is CASSPGGRFNEAFF. The chain combines TRBV5-1 with TRBJ1-1; D perhaps matches TRBD1 (6 bases). V lost 4 bases to trimming and J lost 7 bases, with 17 bases between them. The CDR3 spans 14 residues. The germline V gene encodes CDR1 SGHRS and CDR2 YFSETQ.

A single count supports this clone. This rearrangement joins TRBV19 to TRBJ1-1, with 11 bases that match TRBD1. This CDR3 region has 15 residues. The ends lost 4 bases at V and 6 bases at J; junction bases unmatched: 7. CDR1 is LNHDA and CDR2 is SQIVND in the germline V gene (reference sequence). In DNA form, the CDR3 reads TGTGCCAGTAGTACCCGGGACAGGGGGGTCGCTGAAGCTTTCTTT. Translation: CASSTRDRGVAEAFF. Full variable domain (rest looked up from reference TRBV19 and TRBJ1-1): DGGITQSPKYLFRKEGQNVTLSCEQNLNHDAMYWYRQDPGQGLRLIYYSQIVNDFQKGDIAEGYSVSREKKESFPLTVTSAQKNPTAFYLCASSTRDRGVAEAFFGQGTRLTVV.

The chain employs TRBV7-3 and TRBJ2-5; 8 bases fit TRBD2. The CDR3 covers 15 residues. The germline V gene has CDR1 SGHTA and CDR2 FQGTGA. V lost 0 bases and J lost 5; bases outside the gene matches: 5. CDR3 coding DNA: TGTGCCAGCAGCTTAACTAGCGGGATCTATGAGACCCAGTACTTC. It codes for CASSLTSGIYETQYF.

CDR3 protein: CASTRSPNLGGQYF. In DNA, the CDR3 is TGTGCCAGCACTCGAAGCCCTAATCTTGGAGGGCAGTATTTT. This rearrangement joins TRBV2 to TRBJ2-3; D is perhaps TRBD2 (5 bases). Trimming cost V 7 bases and J 11 bases, with 22 bases left between them. The germline gives CDR1 SNHLY, CDR2 FYNNEI. The CDR3 sequence is 14 residues long.

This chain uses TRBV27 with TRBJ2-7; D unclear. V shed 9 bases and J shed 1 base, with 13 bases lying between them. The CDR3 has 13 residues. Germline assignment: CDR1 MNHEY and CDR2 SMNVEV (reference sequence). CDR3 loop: CASSELQSYEQYF. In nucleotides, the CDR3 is TGTGCCAGTTCGGAGTTACAATCCTACGAGCAGTACTTC.